A selection of T cell receptor beta chains follows, all from one sample in a study of cytomegalovirus exposure and HLA in healthy donors. Libraries were prepared by immunoSEQ multiplex PCR; TCRdb keeps only in-frame clonotypes and omits some of them. The repertoire holds roughly 100,000 clones, with about 9.5% as singletons. The sequencing sample was made of PBMCs. Source of these receptors: a man aged 35 to 55 in good health and CMV-seropositive. The CDR3 runs from the conserved cysteine through the conserved F or W. D genes are given only for firm matches. Rows may omit the clone size; those that give it use once, few, many or a size class.

abundance: NA
v_gene: TRBV12-5
j_gene: TRBJ2-3
d_gene: NA
CDR3nt: TGTGCTAGTGGTTCCTCCGGAGCGGCAGATACGCAGTATTTT
CDR3aa: CASGSSGAADTQYF

abundance: NA
v_gene: TRBV6-5
j_gene: TRBJ1-5
d_gene: NA
CDR3nt: TGTGCCAGCAGCCAGTACGGGAATAGCAATCAGCCCCAGCATTTT
CDR3aa: CASSQYGNSNQPQHF

abundance: few
v_gene: TRBV4-3
j_gene: TRBJ2-1
d_gene: NA
CDR3nt: TGCGCCAGCAGCCCTTTCGGGACTGTTACGGATGAGCAGTTCTTC
CDR3aa: CASSPFGTVTDEQFF

abundance: NA
v_gene: TRBV5-1
j_gene: TRBJ2-3
d_gene: TRBD1
CDR3nt: TGCGCCAGCAGCTTGGAGAGCCAACAACAGAGGGACAGGAGCACAGATACGCAGTATTTT
CDR3aa: CASSLESQQQRDRSTDTQYF

abundance: NA
v_gene: TRBV6-5
j_gene: TRBJ2-3
d_gene: TRBD1
CDR3nt: TGTGCCAGCAGCGCCGGGACAGGGGGTTCAGATACGCAGTATTTT
CDR3aa: CASSAGTGGSDTQYF

abundance: NA
v_gene: TRBV27
j_gene: TRBJ2-2
d_gene: TRBD2
CDR3nt: TGTGCCAGCAGTTTGGGACTAGCGGGGGAGCTGTTTTTT
CDR3aa: CASSLGLAGELFF

abundance: NA
v_gene: TRBV5-6
j_gene: TRBJ2-1
d_gene: TRBD2
CDR3nt: TGTGCCAGCAGCGCAACTCTACTAGCGGAGGTCAATGAGCAGTTCTTC
CDR3aa: CASSATLLAEVNEQFF

abundance: few
v_gene: TRBV6-1
j_gene: TRBJ2-5
d_gene: NA
CDR3nt: TGTGCCAGCAGTGAAAACGGGGGGCCAGAGACCCAGTACTTC
CDR3aa: CASSENGGPETQYF

abundance: NA
v_gene: TRBV13
j_gene: TRBJ1-5
d_gene: NA
CDR3nt: TGTGCCAGCAGCCCGGGGGTGAATCAGCCCCAGCATTTT
CDR3aa: CASSPGVNQPQHF

abundance: NA
v_gene: TRBV28
j_gene: TRBJ1-1
d_gene: TRBD1
CDR3nt: TGTGCCAGCAGAACAGGGGGCAACACTGAAGCTTTCTTT
CDR3aa: CASRTGGNTEAFF

abundance: NA
v_gene: TRBV18
j_gene: TRBJ2-2
d_gene: NA
CDR3nt: TGTGCCAGCTCTCCTCAAATCAGTACTATCGGGGAGCTGTTTTTT
CDR3aa: CASSPQISTIGELFF

abundance: few
v_gene: TRBV5-1
j_gene: TRBJ2-7
d_gene: TRBD2
CDR3nt: TGCGCCAGCAGCGAGGCCTCGACTAGCGGAGCATACGAGCAGTACTTC
CDR3aa: CASSEASTSGAYEQYF

abundance: NA
v_gene: TRBV4-1
j_gene: TRBJ2-7
d_gene: TRBD2
CDR3nt: TGCGCCAGCAGCCGCACCACTAGCGGGAGGACCTACGAGCAGTACTTC
CDR3aa: CASSRTTSGRTYEQYF

abundance: NA
v_gene: TRBV19
j_gene: TRBJ1-1
d_gene: NA
CDR3nt: TGTGCCAGTAGTATAGGACAGCCTAACACTGAAGCTTTCTTT
CDR3aa: CASSIGQPNTEAFF